A single sample is the source of the 32 T cell receptor beta chains below, sequenced in a study of cytomegalovirus exposure and HLA in healthy donors. 60 Vbeta and 13 Jbeta primers were used in PCR. Some clones are missing from TCRdb's copy, which holds only in-frame ones; the method was immunoSEQ multiplex PCR. The profile covers 100,000 or so clones, with 63% appearing a single time and 6.3% taken by the ten largest. Sequencing input: PBMCs. All receptors derive from a woman in her twenties or thirties in good health and CMV-seronegative.

The chain uses TRBV30 and TRBJ1-1; 9 bases line up with TRBD1. With V trimmed by 8 bases and J by 3 bases, 7 bases remained unmatched. CDR3 length equals 13 residues. Germline values: CDR1 GTSNPN, CDR2 SVGIG (reference sequence). The CDR3 nucleotides are TGTGCCGTACAGGGGGCGGGGTACACTGAAGCTTTCTTT. This codes for CAVQGAGYTEAFF.

The J gene is TRBJ2-7, the V gene TRBV18; TRBD1 matches at 9 bases. The CDR3 is 15 amino acids. The V and J ends lost 0 bases and 6 bases, in that order; junction bases with no gene match: 6. Germline V CDR1 and CDR2: KGHSH, LQKENI. The CDR3 spells CASSPPEQGAVEQYF. The CDR3 coding sequence is TGTGCCAGCTCACCACCGGAACAGGGGGCGGTCGAGCAGTACTTC.

This sequence joins TRBV2 and TRBJ2-7; no firm D call. Looked up from germline, CDR1 is SNHLY and CDR2 is FYNNEI. Trimming took off 6 bases at V and 0 bases at J, with 6 bases between the two ends. The CDR3 is 12 residues long. This CDR3 reads CASSVSSYEQYF. CDR3 bases: TGTGCCAGCAGCGTTAGCTCCTACGAGCAGTACTTC.

This sequence joins TRBV7-9 and TRBJ2-1; D uncertain. The V gene's germline CDR1 is SEHNR and CDR2 FQNEAQ (reference sequence). The CDR3 has 12 residues. The V end was cut by 5 bases, the J end by 7 bases, with 9 bases between. CDR3: CASSPLGNEQFF. CDR3 DNA sequence: TGTGCCAGCAGCCCCCTCGGGAATGAGCAGTTCTTC.

The chain has TRBV2 and TRBJ2-1, with 15 bases that match TRBD2. The CDR3 spans 15 residues. Losses at the gene ends were 5 bases for V and 7 bases for J; bases not matched to a gene: 3. CDR1 is SNHLY, CDR2 FYNNEI, per germline. CDR3 coding DNA: TGTGCCAGCAGTTGGACTAGCGGGAGGGAAAATGAGCAGTTCTTC. Amino acids: CASSWTSGRENEQFF.

The chain joins TRBV5-1 to TRBJ1-1, with 9 nucleotides matching TRBD1. The J segment lost 0 bases and the V segment lost 1 base, leaving 13 bases of the junction unmatched. CDR3 length: 19 residues. CDR1 and CDR2 (germline): SGHRS, YFSETQ. This CDR3 is CASSLRPWTGDSMNTEAFF. The CDR3, as DNA: TGCGCCAGCAGCTTGAGGCCTTGGACAGGGGATTCCATGAACACTGAAGCTTTCTTT.

The chain uses TRBV12-5 and TRBJ2-3; no firm D call. Germline V CDR1 and CDR2: LGHNT, FRNRAP. Trimming removed 6 bases from V and 5 bases from J, with 6 bases in between. The CDR3 consists of 11 residues. The CDR3 coding sequence is TGTGCTAGTGGCCGGTTAGATACGCAGTATTTT. It translates to CASGRLDTQYF.

Of note for this clone: Other DNA sequences in the same sample also yield this CDR3. V gene TRBV28 combines with J gene TRBJ2-2; TRBD1 agrees at 10 bases. The CDR3 runs to 16 residues. The germline V gene encodes CDR1 MDHEN and CDR2 SYDVKM. V was pared by 2 bases and J by 5 bases, with 5 bases of the junction left unmatched. CDR3 sequence: CASSLPGQGRTGELFF. CDR3 nucleotides: TGTGCCAGCAGTTTACCGGGACAGGGGAGAACCGGGGAGCTGTTTTTT.

The CDR3 DNA sequence: TGTGCCAGCAGCTTACTAACTGATACGCAGTATTTT. Translation: CASSLLTDTQYF. The V gene is TRBV7-9, the J gene TRBJ2-3; D is uncertain. Trimming left V 2 bases short and J 6 bases short, with 6 bases between. Germline CDR1 reads SEHNR; CDR2 reads FQNEAQ (reference sequence). This CDR3 has 12 amino acids.

This clone was seen just once. This chain joins TRBV7-9 and TRBJ1-2; D is undetermined. V was pared by 5 bases and J by 7 bases, with 14 bases between. Germline CDR1 and CDR2: SEHNR and FQNEAQ (reference sequence). There are 13 residues in the CDR3. The CDR3 DNA sequence: TGTGCCAGCAGCCGTGGCCCGGGAAGTGGCTACACCTTC. It codes for CASSRGPGSGYTF.

The rearrangement uses TRBV7-8 and TRBJ2-1, with 12 positions matching TRBD2. Germline assignment: CDR1 SGHVS and CDR2 FQNEAQ. CDR3 size: 16 residues. The ends lost 5 bases at V and 4 bases at J; junction bases unmatched: 6. The CDR3 nucleotides read TGTGCCAGCAGCCAGTCCGGGACTAGCGGGTACAATGAGCAGTTCTTC. It encodes CASSQSGTSGYNEQFF.

The chain employs TRBV2 and TRBJ1-5, with 7 bases that match TRBD1. J gave up 1 base and V 8 bases, and 2 bases lay outside the gene matches. The CDR3 runs 13 residues. Germline assignment: CDR1 SNHLY and CDR2 FYNNEI. This CDR3 is CASSQGSNQPQHF. DNA for the CDR3: TGTGCCAGCTCACAGGGGAGCAATCAGCCCCAGCATTTT.

V usage is TRBV10-1 and J usage is TRBJ1-1; D is undetermined. CDR3 length: 15 residues. Germline V gene data show CDR1 as WNHNN and CDR2 as SYGVQD (reference sequence). V lost 2 bases to trimming and J lost 4 bases, with 14 bases between them. For the CDR3, the DNA is TGCGCCAGCAGTGAGGGCCGGGGAATCCGCACTGAAGCTTTCTTT. Translated: CASSEGRGIRTEAFF.

The chain is built from TRBV9 and TRBJ1-1; a weak D match, TRBD1 (5 bases). The V gene's germline CDR1 is SGDLS and CDR2 YYNGEE. The ends were cut back, 1 base at V and 1 base at J, with 14 bases in the middle. This CDR3 spans 16 amino acids. DNA of the CDR3: TGTGCCAGCAGCGTATTGATCAGGGCCGGGAACACTGAAGCTTTCTTT. Its translation is CASSVLIRAGNTEAFF.

The DNA for the CDR3 is TGCAGCGCCAGGACTTTGAGCGGCTACACCTTC. It specifies CSARTLSGYTF. The rearrangement joins TRBV29-1 to TRBJ1-2; D not resolved. The CDR3 runs to 11 residues. V dropped 7 bases and J dropped 8 bases, with 14 bases sitting between them. The germline V gene encodes CDR1 SQVTM and CDR2 ANQGSEA.

The J gene is TRBJ2-7, the V gene TRBV28; D uncertain. In germline, CDR1 is MDHEN, CDR2 SYDVKM. The V end lost 4 bases, the J end lost 3 bases, and 13 bases lay between the germline ends. The CDR3 totals 14 residues. CDR3 protein: CASSSLTVRYEQYF. The CDR3 DNA sequence: TGTGCCAGCAGTTCCCTTACGGTTCGCTACGAGCAGTACTTC.

This chain uses TRBV5-1 with TRBJ2-2, with 8 bases fitting TRBD1. Germline values: CDR1 SGHRS, CDR2 YFSETQ. The CDR3 is 14 residues long. V shed 7 bases and J 4 bases; nucleotides not matched to a gene: 6. CDR3 region: CASQGAAGTGELFF. CDR3 sequence (DNA): TGCGCCAGCCAGGGGGCTGCGGGCACCGGGGAGCTGTTTTTT.

This clone turned up a few times. This chain connects TRBV5-1 to TRBJ2-4, with 9 bases aligning to TRBD1. Looked up from germline, CDR1 is SGHRS and CDR2 is YFSETQ. The CDR3 is 15 residues long. The trim removed 1 base at V and 7 bases at J, leaving 6 bases unmatched. The CDR3 coding sequence is TGCGCCAGCAGCTTGTTGGACAGGGGAGGCAACATTCAGTACTTC. Translating gives CASSLLDRGGNIQYF.

V usage is TRBV23-1 and J usage is TRBJ2-7; no clear D gene. TRBV23-1 is noted as an ORF with a role that remains uncertain. V shed 1 base and J shed 3 bases, with 13 bases lying between them. This CDR3 is 15 amino acids long. The CDR3 region is CASSQFRHIDYEQYF. The CDR3 nucleotides read TGCGCCAGCAGTCAATTCAGGCACATCGACTACGAGCAGTACTTC.

The chain links TRBV9 to TRBJ2-1; 12 nucleotides agree with TRBD2. The CDR3 length is 18 residues. Germline CDR1 is SGDLS and CDR2 is YYNGEE. V shed 2 bases and J 5 bases; nucleotides not matched to a gene: 11. For the CDR3, the DNA is TGTGCCAGCAGCGTGACTCCTAGCGGGAGGGCCGGGGACAATGAGCAGTTCTTC. Amino acids: CASSVTPSGRAGDNEQFF.

J is TRBJ2-1 and V is TRBV5-1, with D perhaps TRBD2 (5 bases). CDR1 is SGHRS, CDR2 YFSETQ, per germline. The length of the CDR3 is 14 residues. V was clipped by 4 bases and J by 0 bases, with 8 bases between them. The DNA of the CDR3 is TGCGCCAGCAGCAGTGACTACTCCTACAATGAGCAGTTCTTC. Its translation: CASSSDYSYNEQFF.

The chain recombines TRBV6-4 with TRBJ1-1; D ambiguous. Germline V gene sequence: CDR1 MRHNA, CDR2 SNTAGT. The CDR3 contains 13 residues. Trimming removed 6 bases at V and 0 bases at J, with 8 bases between. CDR3 nucleotide sequence: TGTGCCAGCAGCCGTGAGATGAACACTGAAGCTTTCTTT. It is translated as CASSREMNTEAFF.

This rearrangement joins TRBV5-6 to TRBJ1-2, with TRBD1 as a possible D gene (6 bases). The CDR3 consists of 14 residues. The germline gives CDR1 SGHDT, CDR2 YYEEEE. The V end lost 4 bases, the J end lost 2 bases, and 12 bases lay between the germline ends. CDR3: CASSRDTTNYGYTF. As DNA, the CDR3 is TGTGCCAGCAGCCGGGACACCACAAACTATGGCTACACCTTC.

V usage is TRBV29-1 and J usage is TRBJ2-1, with 9 bases identical to TRBD1. Trimming cost V 6 bases and J 4 bases; bases outside gene matches: 10. CDR3 length: 15 amino acids. Looked up from germline, CDR1 is SQVTM and CDR2 is ANQGSEA. CDR3 loop: CSVRGTGSPYNEQFF. CDR3 DNA sequence: TGCAGCGTGAGGGGGACAGGGAGCCCTTACAATGAGCAGTTCTTC.

This clone was seen once. The chain uses TRBV9 and TRBJ2-1; 8 bases are shared with TRBD2. The ends lost 4 bases at V and 2 bases at J; junction bases unmatched: 5. Germline V gene data show CDR1 as SGDLS and CDR2 as YYNGEE. The CDR3 length is 15 residues. CDR3 sequence (DNA): TGTGCCAGCAGCCCCCGACTAGCGCCCTACAATGAGCAGTTCTTC. This translates into CASSPRLAPYNEQFF.

This sequence joins TRBV7-3 and TRBJ1-2; tentatively, D is TRBD1 (5 bases). V gave up 5 bases and J gave up 4 bases, with 11 bases separating them. The CDR3 length is 13 residues. Germline lookup yields CDR1 SGHTA and CDR2 FQGTGA. The CDR3 DNA reads TGTGCCAGCAGCCCGGGGGAGGGCTATGGCTACACCTTC. It yields the protein CASSPGEGYGYTF.

The chain links TRBV7-2 to TRBJ2-3; TRBD2 matches at 10 bases. V dropped 4 bases and J dropped 8; count of bases not matched to a gene: 3. The CDR3 sequence is 13 residues long. Germline V gene sequence: CDR1 SGHTA, CDR2 FQGNSA. The CDR3 loop is CASSSIAGGTQYF. CDR3 DNA: TGTGCCAGCAGCTCTATAGCGGGAGGTACGCAGTATTTT.

This clone was seen a few times. The chain uses TRBV7-6 and TRBJ1-1; 9 nucleotides agree with TRBD1. The CDR3 contains 14 residues. CDR1 and CDR2 (germline): SGHVS, FNYEAQ. V shed 4 bases and J 5 bases; nucleotides not matched to a gene: 5. The DNA for the CDR3 is TGTGCCAGCAGCTCCACAGGGGGCTGGACTGAAGCTTTCTTT. Translating it yields CASSSTGGWTEAFF.

This chain's CDR3 is CASSGGPLRAFF. CDR3 sequence (DNA): TGTGCCAGCAGTGGGGGCCCTCTGAGGGCTTTCTTT. The V gene is TRBV6-1, the J gene TRBJ1-1, with D possibly being TRBD1 (5 bases). Germline lookup yields CDR1 MNHNS and CDR2 SASEGT. With 4 bases removed from V and 11 bases from J, the gap between germline ends came to 14 bases. The CDR3 runs 12 residues.

The J gene is TRBJ2-7, the V gene TRBV10-2; perhaps TRBD1 as D (6 bases). The CDR3 consists of 15 residues. CDR1 and CDR2 from the germline V gene are WSHSY and SAAADI. V lost 3 bases to trimming and J lost 1 base, with 13 bases between them. Here the CDR3 DNA reads TGCGCCAGCAGTGAATGGCGTCAGGGGTCCTACGAGCAGTACTTC. It encodes CASSEWRQGSYEQYF.

This clone was counted between two and nine times. J is TRBJ2-7 and V is TRBV6-5; 7 bases are a match to TRBD1. The CDR3 has 14 amino acids. Germline V CDR1 and CDR2: MNHEY, SVGAGI. After removal of 4 bases from V and 7 bases from J, the junction contained 10 bases not matched to a gene. This CDR3 is CASSWRQGSGEQYF. The CDR3 DNA reads TGTGCCAGCAGTTGGCGACAGGGCTCGGGTGAGCAGTACTTC.

In its sample, this clone is medium-sized. This chain joins TRBV18 and TRBJ2-6; 7 nucleotides align to TRBD1. Per germline, CDR1 KGHSH and CDR2 LQKENI. The J segment lost 9 bases and the V segment lost 6 bases, leaving 5 bases of the junction unmatched. The CDR3 is 13 amino acids. The CDR3 region is CASSPDRVNVLTF. The CDR3 nucleotides are TGTGCCAGCTCTCCTGACAGGGTCAACGTCCTGACTTTC. Filled out from reference TRBV18 and TRBJ2-6, the complete variable domain reads NAGVMQNPRHLVRRRGQEARLRCSPMKGHSHVYWYRQLPEEGLKFMVYLQKENIIDESGMPKERFSAEFPKEGPSILRIQQVVRGDSAAYFCASSPDRVNVLTFGAGSRLTVL.